This entry lists 21 T cell receptor beta chains sequenced from one sample in a study of T and B cells in COVID-19 patients. Each TRB amplification used about 250-550 ng of genomic DNA from blood. TRB rearrangements were amplified by multiplex PCR with BIOMED2 TRB-A/B primers. In TCRdb, the multiplex PCR reads were re-called with MiXCR into one record per CDR3 protein. The sample yields approximately 20,000 distinct CDR3 sequences, less than 30% seen once. Sample: blood. These receptors all come from a human donor who had recovered from COVID-19.

This clonotype is medium-sized in the sample. The chain couples TRBV29-1 to TRBJ2-5; D possibly uses TRBD1 or TRBD2 (5 bases each). V was clipped by 7 bases and J by 4 bases, with 10 bases between them. Germline loops: CDR1 SQVTM, CDR2 ANQGSEA. This CDR3 has 11 residues. As DNA, the CDR3 is TGCAGCGCCGCGAGGGGAGAGACCCAGTACTTC. Its protein product is CSAARGETQYF.

In its sample, this clonotype was seen once. The chain uses TRBV20-1 and TRBJ1-5; tentatively, D is TRBD1 (6 bases). Germline assignment: CDR1 DFQATT and CDR2 SNEGSKA (reference sequence). The V end was cut by 6 bases, the J end by 2 bases, with 17 bases between. The CDR3 runs to 15 residues. The chain's CDR3 is CSARPGASGNQPQHF. The CDR3, as DNA: TGCAGTGCCCGTCCAGGGGCGAGTGGCAATCAGCCCCAGCATTTT.

This clonotype showed up just a few times. J is TRBJ2-2 and V is TRBV5-4, with D uncertain. V was cut by 3 bases and J by 3 bases, with 9 bases left in between. Germline V gives CDR1 SGHNT, CDR2 YYREEE (reference sequence). The CDR3 runs 14 residues. The DNA for the CDR3 is TGTGCCAGCAGCTCTTCCCCGGACACCGGGGAGCTGTTTTTT. It specifies CASSSSPDTGELFF.

In this sample, this clonotype turned up a few times. This chain uses TRBV7-6 with TRBJ1-1; 8 bases align to TRBD1. The CDR3 has 13 residues. The junction had 3 bases not matched to a gene; V was cut back by 0 bases and J by 9 bases. Germline values: CDR1 SGHVS, CDR2 FNYEAQ. Here the CDR3 DNA reads TGTGCCAGCAGCTTAGCGACAGGGGCCAAAGCTTTCTTT. Its translation is CASSLATGAKAFF.

V usage is TRBV29-1 and J usage is TRBJ2-4, with D possibly matching TRBD1 (6 bases). Germline V lookup: CDR1 SQVTM, CDR2 ANQGSEA. The CDR3 has 14 residues. Trimming pared 6 bases from V and 3 bases from J, leaving 15 bases between. CDR3 in amino acids: CSVDNRDGKNIQYF. CDR3 bases: TGCAGCGTGGATAACAGGGACGGCAAAAACATTCAGTACTTC.

The genes are TRBV5-4 and TRBJ1-5; the match to TRBD1 covers 11 bases. CDR1 and CDR2 (germline): SGHNT, YYREEE (reference sequence). This CDR3 has 16 residues. After removal of 2 bases from V and 4 bases from J, the junction contained 5 bases not matched to a gene. The CDR3 loop reads CASSFGTGGGNQPQHF. The DNA for the CDR3 is TGTGCCAGCAGCTTCGGGACAGGGGGAGGAAATCAGCCCCAGCATTTT.

The sample holds one count of this clonotype. J is TRBJ1-1 and V is TRBV12-3 or TRBV12-4; no clear D. The ends were cut back, 1 base at V and 3 bases at J, with 6 bases in the middle. This CDR3 has 13 residues. CDR3 sequence: CASSLESYTEAFF. The CDR3 DNA reads TGTGCCAGCAGTTTAGAGTCGTACACTGAAGCTTTCTTT.

This rearrangement joins TRBV18 to TRBJ2-7, with 8 bases identical to TRBD1. The trim removed 0 bases at V and 2 bases at J, leaving 0 bases unmatched. Germline V lookup: CDR1 KGHSH, CDR2 LQKENI. This CDR3 is built from 14 residues. CDR3 sequence: CASSPPGQAYEQYF. Here the CDR3 DNA reads TGTGCCAGCTCACCACCGGGACAGGCCTACGAGCAGTACTTC.

This chain uses TRBV11-1 with TRBJ2-5; 8 bases align to TRBD2. Germline V lookup: CDR1 SGHAT, CDR2 FQDESV (reference sequence). V shed 5 bases and J 5 bases; nucleotides not matched to a gene: 16. The CDR3 is 17 amino acids. This chain's CDR3 is CASSIGGDTGEHETQYF. The CDR3 nucleotides are TGTGCCAGCAGCATCGGGGGGGACACCGGGGAGCACGAGACCCAGTACTTC.

V is TRBV6-5 and J is TRBJ2-7, with 10 bases aligning to TRBD1. The germline V gene has CDR1 MNHEY and CDR2 SVGAGI. The CDR3 length is 13 residues. V lost 7 bases, J lost 3 bases, and 3 bases stayed unmatched. CDR3 sequence reads: CASKRDRGYEQYF. In nucleotides, the CDR3 is TGTGCCAGCAAAAGGGACAGGGGCTACGAGCAGTACTTC.

V and J are TRBV19 and TRBJ2-1; TRBD1 might be the D (6 bases). The CDR3 spans 15 residues. The V end was cut by 3 bases, the J end by 8 bases, with 17 bases between. Germline loops: CDR1 LNHDA, CDR2 SQIVND (reference sequence). CDR3 protein: CASSIMLQGNHEQFF. The CDR3 nucleotides read TGTGCCAGTAGTATTATGCTACAGGGCAACCATGAGCAGTTCTTC. Together with reference TRBV19 and TRBJ2-1, the CDR3 gives the full variable domain: DGGITQSPKYLFRKEGQNVTLSCEQNLNHDAMYWYRQDPGQGLRLIYYSQIVNDFQKGDIAEGYSVSREKKESFPLTVTSAQKNPTAFYLCASSIMLQGNHEQFFGPGTRLTVL.

The chain is built from TRBV6-2 or TRBV6-3 and TRBJ1-2, with D hard to call. CDR1 and CDR2 (germline): MNHEY, SVGEGT. V was cut by 0 bases and J by 3 bases, with 11 bases left in between. This CDR3 is built from 15 residues. The CDR3: CASSYSSGFDYGYTF. DNA for the CDR3: TGTGCCAGCAGTTACTCGAGTGGGTTCGACTATGGCTACACCTTC.

This chain connects TRBV5-6 to TRBJ1-1, with 8 bases that match TRBD1. The CDR3 has 15 amino acids. Per germline, CDR1 SGHDT and CDR2 YYEEEE. After removal of 3 bases from V and 4 bases from J, the junction contained 8 bases not matched to a gene. The CDR3 DNA reads as TGTGCCAGCAGCTCTCCGACAGGGGCAGGCACTGAAGCTTTCTTT. This sequence encodes CASSSPTGAGTEAFF. The full variable domain, its missing parts supplied by reference TRBV5-6 and TRBJ1-1, is DAGVTQSPTHLIKTRGQQVTLRCSPKSGHDTVSWYQQALGQGPQFIFQYYEEEERQRGNFPDRFSGHQFPNYSSELNVNALLLGDSALYLCASSSPTGAGTEAFFGQGTRLTVV.

This chain connects TRBV5-6 to TRBJ2-7, with D possibly TRBD2 on 7 matching bases. Trimming removed 0 bases at V and 1 base at J, with 17 bases between. The CDR3 extends over 17 amino acids. Germline CDR1 SGHDT, CDR2 YYEEEE. For the CDR3, the DNA is TGTGCCAGCAGCTTGGGCTGGGGGGGGGCCCTGTCCTACGAGCAGTACTTC. As protein: CASSLGWGGALSYEQYF. The full variable domain, in which reference TRBV5-6 and TRBJ2-7 provide the parts outside the CDR3, is DAGVTQSPTHLIKTRGQQVTLRCSPKSGHDTVSWYQQALGQGPQFIFQYYEEEERQRGNFPDRFSGHQFPNYSSELNVNALLLGDSALYLCASSLGWGGALSYEQYFGPGTRLTVT.

This clonotype is labeled medium-sized. This chain links TRBV29-1 with TRBJ2-2; tentatively, D is TRBD1 or TRBD2 (5 bases each). CDR3 length: 15 residues. Germline CDR1 and CDR2: SQVTM and ANQGSEA. The V end lost 2 bases, the J end lost 2 bases, and 12 bases lay between the germline ends. The CDR3 bases are TGCAGCGTTGAAATGTTTGGGGGAAACACCGGGGAGCTGTTTTTT. It yields the protein CSVEMFGGNTGELFF.

By sample fraction, this clonotype is medium-sized. V gene TRBV29-1 combines with J gene TRBJ2-7; 9 nucleotides match TRBD1. V lost 4 bases and J lost 3; bases outside the gene matches: 10. Germline CDR1 reads SQVTM; CDR2 reads ANQGSEA. The CDR3 totals 15 residues. As DNA, the CDR3 is TGCAGCGTTGGCCTCTGGGACAGGGAGAACTACGAGCAGTACTTC. It translates to CSVGLWDRENYEQYF.

V is TRBV18 and J is TRBJ1-5; D is unresolved. The CDR3 loop spans 13 amino acids. Germline V lookup: CDR1 KGHSH, CDR2 LQKENI. Trimming stripped 1 base from V and 8 bases from J, with 9 bases between. The CDR3 DNA is TGTGCCAGCTCACCACTCCAAGAGGAGCCCCAGCATTTT. Residues: CASSPLQEEPQHF.

At least ten counts were recorded for this clonotype. This sequence joins TRBV6-5 and TRBJ2-7; 7 positions agree with TRBD2. Germline loops: CDR1 MNHEY, CDR2 SVGAGI. This CDR3 comprises 15 residues. Germline trimming cut 5 bases from V and 8 bases from J; bases unmatched to any gene: 15. CDR3 in amino acids: CASSPLGSGPQKQYF. In nucleotides, the CDR3 is TGTGCCAGCAGTCCCCTGGGTAGCGGGCCCCAAAAGCAGTACTTC.

The gene calls are TRBV12-3 or TRBV12-4 and TRBJ2-1, with TRBD1 matching over 7 bases. After removal of 4 bases from V and 7 bases from J, the junction contained 10 bases not matched to a gene. This CDR3 spans 15 amino acids. The CDR3 DNA is TGTGCCAGCAGTTCCTCACAGGGGCTTGAGAATGAGCAGTTCTTC. It specifies CASSSSQGLENEQFF.

This clonotype has just a few counts. The chain recombines TRBV12-3 or TRBV12-4 with TRBJ2-7, with D perhaps matching TRBD1 (5 bases). This CDR3 is 15 amino acids long. V was trimmed by 6 bases and J by 3 bases, leaving 18 bases between them. The CDR3 nucleotides read TGTGCCAGCAGGGACACAGGAAAAGGCCACTACGAGCAGTACTTC. Protein sequence: CASRDTGKGHYEQYF.

This chain joins TRBV6-6 and TRBJ1-2; the match to TRBD1 covers 9 bases. The CDR3 covers 13 residues. The V gene's germline CDR1 is MNHNY and CDR2 SVGAGI (reference sequence). The trim removed 5 bases at V and 8 bases at J, leaving 6 bases unmatched. CDR3 coding DNA: TGTGCCAGCAGTCCCGGACAGGGGCCGGGCTACACCTTC. Translated: CASSPGQGPGYTF.